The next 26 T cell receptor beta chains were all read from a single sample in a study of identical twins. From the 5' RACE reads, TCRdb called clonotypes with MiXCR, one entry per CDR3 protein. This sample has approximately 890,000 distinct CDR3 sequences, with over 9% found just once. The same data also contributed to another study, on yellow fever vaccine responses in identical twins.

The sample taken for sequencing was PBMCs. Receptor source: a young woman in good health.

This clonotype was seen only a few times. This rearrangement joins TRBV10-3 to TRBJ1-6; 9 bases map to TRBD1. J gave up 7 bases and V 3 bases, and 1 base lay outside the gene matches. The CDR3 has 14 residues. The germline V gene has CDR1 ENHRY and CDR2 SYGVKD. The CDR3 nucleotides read TGTGCCATCAGTGACGGACAGGGGAATTCACCCCTCCACTTT. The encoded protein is CAISDGQGNSPLHF.

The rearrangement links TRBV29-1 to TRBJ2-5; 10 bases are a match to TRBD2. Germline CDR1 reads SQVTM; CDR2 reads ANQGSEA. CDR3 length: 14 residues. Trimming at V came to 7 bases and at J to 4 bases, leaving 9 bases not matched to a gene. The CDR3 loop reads CSGGASGSGETQYF. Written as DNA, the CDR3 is TGCAGCGGGGGGGCTAGCGGGAGTGGAGAGACCCAGTACTTC.

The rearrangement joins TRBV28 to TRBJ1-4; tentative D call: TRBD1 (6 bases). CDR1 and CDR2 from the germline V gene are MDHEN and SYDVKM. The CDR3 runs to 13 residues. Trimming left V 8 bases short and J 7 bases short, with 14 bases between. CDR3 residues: CASGAGGREKLFF. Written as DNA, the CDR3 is TGTGCCAGCGGTGCTGGGGGCCGTGAAAAACTGTTTTTT.

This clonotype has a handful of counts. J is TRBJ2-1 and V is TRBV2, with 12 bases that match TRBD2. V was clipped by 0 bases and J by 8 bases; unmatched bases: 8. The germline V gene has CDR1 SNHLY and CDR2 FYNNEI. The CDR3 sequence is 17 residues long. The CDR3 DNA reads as TGTGCCAGCAGTGAAGCGGGGCTAGCGGGGGGGTTTGATGAGCAGTTCTTC. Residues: CASSEAGLAGGFDEQFF.

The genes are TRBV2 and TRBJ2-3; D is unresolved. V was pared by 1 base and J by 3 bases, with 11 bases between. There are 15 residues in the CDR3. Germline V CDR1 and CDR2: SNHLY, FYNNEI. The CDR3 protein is CASSEVSRLTDTQYF. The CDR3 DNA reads TGTGCCAGCAGTGAAGTAAGCAGGTTGACAGATACGCAGTATTTT.

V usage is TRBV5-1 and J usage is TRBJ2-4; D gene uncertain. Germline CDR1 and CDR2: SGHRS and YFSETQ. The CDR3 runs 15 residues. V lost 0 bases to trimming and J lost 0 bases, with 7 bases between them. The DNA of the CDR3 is TGCGCCAGCAGCTTGGGTGAAGTAGCCAAAAACATTCAGTACTTC. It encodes CASSLGEVAKNIQYF.

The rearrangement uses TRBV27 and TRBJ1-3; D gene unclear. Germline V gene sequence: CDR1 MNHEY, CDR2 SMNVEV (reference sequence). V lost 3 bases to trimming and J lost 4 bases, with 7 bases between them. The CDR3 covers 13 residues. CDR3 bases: TGTGCCAGCAGTTTTCGGGAGGGAAACACCATATATTTT. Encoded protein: CASSFREGNTIYF.

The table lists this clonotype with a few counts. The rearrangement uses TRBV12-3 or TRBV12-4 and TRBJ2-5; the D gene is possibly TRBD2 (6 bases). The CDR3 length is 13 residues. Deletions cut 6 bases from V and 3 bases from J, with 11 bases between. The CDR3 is CASSRGLKETQYF. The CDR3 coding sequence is TGTGCCAGCAGCCGGGGGTTAAAAGAGACCCAGTACTTC.

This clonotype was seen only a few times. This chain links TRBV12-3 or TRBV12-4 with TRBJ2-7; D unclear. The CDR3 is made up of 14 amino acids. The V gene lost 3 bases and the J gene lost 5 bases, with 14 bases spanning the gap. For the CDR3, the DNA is TGTGCCAGCAGTTTGAGGCTAGTCGCCCACGAGCAGTACTTC. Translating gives CASSLRLVAHEQYF.

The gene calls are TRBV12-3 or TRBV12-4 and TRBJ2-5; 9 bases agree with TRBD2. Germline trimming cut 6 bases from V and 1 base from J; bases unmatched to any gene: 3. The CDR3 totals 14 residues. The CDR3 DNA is TGTGCCAGCAGGGCGACTAGCGGCCAAGAGACCCAGTACTTC. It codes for CASRATSGQETQYF.

The CDR3: CASNRRGSYEQYF. CDR3 in DNA: TGTGCCAGCAATCGACGGGGCTCCTACGAGCAGTACTTC. The chain carries TRBV12-3 or TRBV12-4 and TRBJ2-7, with D tentatively TRBD2 (5 bases). Trimming removed 7 bases at V and 0 bases at J, with 10 bases between. The length of the CDR3 is 13 residues.

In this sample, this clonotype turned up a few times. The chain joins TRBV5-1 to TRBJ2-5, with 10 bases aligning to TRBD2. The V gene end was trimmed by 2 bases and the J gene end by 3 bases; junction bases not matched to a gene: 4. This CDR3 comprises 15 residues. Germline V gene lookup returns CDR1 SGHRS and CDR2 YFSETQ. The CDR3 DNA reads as TGCGCCAGCAGCTTCGTCCTAGCGGGAGAAGAGACCCAGTACTTC. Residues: CASSFVLAGEETQYF.

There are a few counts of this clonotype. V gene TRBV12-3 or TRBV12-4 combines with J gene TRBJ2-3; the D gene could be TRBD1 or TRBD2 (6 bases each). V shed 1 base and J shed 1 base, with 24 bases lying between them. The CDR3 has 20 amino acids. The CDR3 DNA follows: TGTGCCAGCAGTTTAGTACGGAGGGGGTTACAGTTTTATGGCACAGATACGCAGTATTTT. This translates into CASSLVRRGLQFYGTDTQYF.

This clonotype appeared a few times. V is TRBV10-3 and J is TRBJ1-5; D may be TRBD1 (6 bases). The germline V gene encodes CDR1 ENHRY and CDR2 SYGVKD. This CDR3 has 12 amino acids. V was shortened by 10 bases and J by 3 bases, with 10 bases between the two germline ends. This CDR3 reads CATGQTNQPQHF. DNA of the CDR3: TGTGCCACCGGACAGACCAATCAGCCCCAGCATTTT.

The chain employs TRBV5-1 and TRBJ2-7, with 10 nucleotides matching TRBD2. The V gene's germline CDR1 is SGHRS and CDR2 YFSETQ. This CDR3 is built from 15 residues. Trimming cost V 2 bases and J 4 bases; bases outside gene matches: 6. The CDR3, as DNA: TGCGCCAGCAGCTTCGATACTAGCGGGATATACGAGCAGTACTTC. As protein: CASSFDTSGIYEQYF.

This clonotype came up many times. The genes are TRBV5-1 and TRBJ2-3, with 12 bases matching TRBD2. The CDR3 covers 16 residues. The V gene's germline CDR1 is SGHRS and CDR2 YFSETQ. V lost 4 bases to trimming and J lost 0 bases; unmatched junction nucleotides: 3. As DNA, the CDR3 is TGCGCCAGCAGCCCCGGGACTAGCGGGAGCACAGATACGCAGTATTTT. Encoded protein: CASSPGTSGSTDTQYF.

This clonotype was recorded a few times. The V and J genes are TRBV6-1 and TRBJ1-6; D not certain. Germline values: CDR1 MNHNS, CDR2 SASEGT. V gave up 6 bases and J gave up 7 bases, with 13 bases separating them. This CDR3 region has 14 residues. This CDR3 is CASRSSPGNSPLHF. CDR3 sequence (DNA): TGTGCCAGCAGATCATCGCCGGGGAATTCACCCCTCCACTTT.

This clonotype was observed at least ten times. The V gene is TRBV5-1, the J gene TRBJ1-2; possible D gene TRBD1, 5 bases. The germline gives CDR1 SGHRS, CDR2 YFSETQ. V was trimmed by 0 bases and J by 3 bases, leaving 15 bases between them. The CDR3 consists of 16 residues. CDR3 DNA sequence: TGCGCCAGCAGCTTGGAGTCAGGGAGGATGGACTATGGCTACACCTTC. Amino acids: CASSLESGRMDYGYTF.

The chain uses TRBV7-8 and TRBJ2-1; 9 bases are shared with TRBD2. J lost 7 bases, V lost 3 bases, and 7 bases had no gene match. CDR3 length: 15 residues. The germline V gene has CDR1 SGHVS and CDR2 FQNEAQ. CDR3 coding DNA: TGTGCCAGCAGCTTTCGCGGGAGGGCCCGGAATGAGCAGTTCTTC. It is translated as CASSFRGRARNEQFF.

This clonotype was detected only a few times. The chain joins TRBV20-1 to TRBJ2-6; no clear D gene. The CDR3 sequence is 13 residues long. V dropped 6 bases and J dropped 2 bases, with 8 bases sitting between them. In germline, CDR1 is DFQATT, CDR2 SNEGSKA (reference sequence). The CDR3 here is CSADQTGANVLTF. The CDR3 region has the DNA TGCAGTGCCGACCAGACTGGGGCCAACGTCCTGACTTTC.

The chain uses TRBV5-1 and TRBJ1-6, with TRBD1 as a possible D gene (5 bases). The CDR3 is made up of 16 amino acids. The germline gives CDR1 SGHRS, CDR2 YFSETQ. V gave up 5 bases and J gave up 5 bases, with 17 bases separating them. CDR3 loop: CASSLRRDLDNSPLHF. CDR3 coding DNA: TGCGCCAGCAGTTTACGCAGGGACCTCGATAATTCACCCCTCCACTTT.

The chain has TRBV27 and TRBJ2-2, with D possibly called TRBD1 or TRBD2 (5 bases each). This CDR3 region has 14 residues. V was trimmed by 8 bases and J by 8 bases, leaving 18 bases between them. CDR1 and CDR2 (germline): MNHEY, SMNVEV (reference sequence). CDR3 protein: CASRRDPVRGELFF. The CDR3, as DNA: TGTGCCAGCCGCCGGGACCCCGTGAGGGGGGAGCTGTTTTTT.

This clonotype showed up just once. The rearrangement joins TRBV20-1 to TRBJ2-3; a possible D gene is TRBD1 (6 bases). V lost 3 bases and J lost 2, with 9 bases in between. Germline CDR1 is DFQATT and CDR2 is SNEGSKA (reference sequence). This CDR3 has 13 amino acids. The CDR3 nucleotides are TGCAGTGCTAGGCGGACAGCCACAGATACGCAGTATTTT. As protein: CSARRTATDTQYF.

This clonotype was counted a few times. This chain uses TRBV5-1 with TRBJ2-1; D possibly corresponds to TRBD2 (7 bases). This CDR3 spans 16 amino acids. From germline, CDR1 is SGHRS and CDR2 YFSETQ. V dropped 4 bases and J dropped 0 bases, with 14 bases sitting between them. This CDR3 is CASSGGAGSSYNEQFF. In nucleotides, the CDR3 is TGCGCCAGCAGCGGGGGGGCAGGGAGCTCCTACAATGAGCAGTTCTTC.

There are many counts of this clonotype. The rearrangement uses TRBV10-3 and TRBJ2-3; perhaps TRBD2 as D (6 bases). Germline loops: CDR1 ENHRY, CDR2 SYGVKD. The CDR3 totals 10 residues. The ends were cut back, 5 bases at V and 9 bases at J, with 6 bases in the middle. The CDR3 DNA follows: TGTGCCATCAGTAGCGGGACGCAGTATTTT. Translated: CAISSGTQYF.

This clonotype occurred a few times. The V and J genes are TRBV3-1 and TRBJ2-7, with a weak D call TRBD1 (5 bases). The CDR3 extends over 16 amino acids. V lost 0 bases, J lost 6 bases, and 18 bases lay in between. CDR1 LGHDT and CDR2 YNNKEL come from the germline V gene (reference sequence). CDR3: CASSQDGWQGRSEQYF. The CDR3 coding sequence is TGTGCCAGCAGCCAAGATGGCTGGCAGGGAAGGTCCGAGCAGTACTTC.